This entry describes one TCR beta chain. The antigen is unknown. This specimen belongs to a study of cytomegalovirus exposure and HLA in healthy donors. The ends were cut back, 0 bases at V and 0 bases at J, with 9 bases in the middle. Germline-derived CDR1 and CDR2 are LGHNA and YSLEER. The CDR3 spans 16 residues. Study-level results: Despite most TCR sequences being rare, some public TCRs occurred in many donors. TCR beta chain V- and J-gene trimming was linked, in a later analysis, to a missense variant in DCLRE1C. Immune exposure information available was restricted to CMV serostatus.

Both 60 Vbeta primers and 13 Jbeta primers went into the PCR. TCRdb's table, derived via immunoSEQ multiplex PCR, lists solely in-frame clones and lacks some. This listing includes about 140,000 clones. The sequenced sample consisted of PBMCs. This clonotype originated in a man between 35 and 55 years old in good health and CMV-seronegative. The gene calls are TRBV4-3 and TRBJ1-3; no clear D gene. This CDR3 reads CASSQEADYSGNTIYF. DNA of the CDR3: TGCGCCAGCAGCCAAGAGGCAGATTACTCTGGAAACACCATATATTTT.